The 30 T cell receptor beta chains listed next were all sequenced from one sample in a study of CD8 T cells in Susac syndrome. It was with random hexamers that 0.5 to 1 ug RNA was reverse transcribed. One entry per CDR3 protein results from TCRdb running MiXCR on the immunoSEQ multiplex PCR reads. The sample carries around 270,000 distinct CDR3 sequences, approximately 85% recorded once. Sample: CD8+ T cells from PBMCs. These receptors came from a human donor with multiple sclerosis.

V and J are TRBV28 and TRBJ1-1, with D perhaps TRBD1 (5 bases). Per germline, CDR1 MDHEN and CDR2 SYDVKM. The V and J ends lost 2 bases and 3 bases respectively, with 13 bases between them. The CDR3 totals 15 residues. CDR3 nucleotides: TGTGCCAGCAGTTTAGTGGGCCTGGGGGACACTGAAGCTTTCTTT. Protein sequence: CASSLVGLGDTEAFF.

The chain combines TRBV19 with TRBJ1-2, with a tentative D call TRBD1 (5 bases). V was cut by 8 bases and J by 8 bases, with 15 bases left in between. This CDR3 is 12 amino acids long. Per the germline V gene, CDR1 is LNHDA and CDR2 is SQIVND (reference sequence). CDR3 in amino acids: CASGQDPRGYTF. For the CDR3, the DNA is TGTGCCAGTGGACAAGACCCGCGGGGCTACACCTTC.

This chain connects TRBV28 to TRBJ2-2; tentatively, D is TRBD1 (6 bases). The CDR3 has 15 residues. Trimming left V 5 bases short and J 0 bases short, with 10 bases between. Germline V lookup: CDR1 MDHEN, CDR2 SYDVKM. The CDR3 bases are TGTGCCAGCAGTCCCCCAGGGGCGAACACCGGGGAGCTGTTTTTT. Its protein is CASSPPGANTGELFF.

The rearrangement uses TRBV27 and TRBJ2-7, with D maybe TRBD2 (7 bases). The ends were cut back, 0 bases at V and 6 bases at J, with 18 bases in the middle. Per the germline V gene, CDR1 is MNHEY and CDR2 is SMNVEV (reference sequence). The CDR3 has 16 amino acids. For the CDR3, the DNA is TGTGCCAGCAGTTTATCTTGGGGGGGCGCCTCCGGCGAGCAGTACTTC. Amino acid sequence: CASSLSWGGASGEQYF.

Here the CDR3 reads CASSLPLGLAGNIQYF. CDR3 coding DNA: TGTGCCAGCAGCTTACCTCTCGGACTAGCTGGAAACATTCAGTACTTC. The rearrangement uses TRBV7-8 and TRBJ2-4, with 8 bases aligning to TRBD2. The CDR3 is 16 amino acids. Germline CDR1 reads SGHVS; CDR2 reads FQNEAQ. Losses at the gene ends were 2 bases for V and 6 bases for J; bases not matched to a gene: 9.

The CDR3 region has the DNA TGTGCCAGCAGCCGAGGGACTAGCGGGATTACGAACTGGGGCACAGATACGCAGTATTTT. Translated: CASSRGTSGITNWGTDTQYF. The chain has TRBV7-3 and TRBJ2-3; TRBD2 matches 13 bases. Germline CDR1 is SGHTA and CDR2 is FQGTGA. The length of the CDR3 is 20 residues. V lost 5 bases and J lost 1; bases outside the gene matches: 15.

The chain joins TRBV7-2 to TRBJ2-3; D unresolved. The CDR3 contains 15 residues. V lost 6 bases and J lost 1, with 14 bases in between. CDR1 is SGHTA, CDR2 FQGNSA, per germline. The CDR3 DNA sequence: TGTGCCAGCAGTCCTCCCCTCGGGCGCACAGATACGCAGTATTTT. Encoded protein: CASSPPLGRTDTQYF.

The genes are TRBV19 and TRBJ2-1; D is perhaps TRBD1 or TRBD2 (6 bases each). Germline V gives CDR1 LNHDA, CDR2 SQIVND (reference sequence). The V gene lost 6 bases and the J gene lost 8 bases, with 23 bases spanning the gap. The length of the CDR3 is 16 residues. The CDR3: CASRSLWGALQDEQFF. The CDR3 DNA sequence: TGTGCCAGTAGATCTCTCTGGGGGGCCCTACAAGATGAGCAGTTCTTC.

The sample holds one count of this clonotype. This sequence joins TRBV20-1 and TRBJ2-7; TRBD1 matches at 9 bases. CDR3 length: 15 residues. V was clipped by 2 bases and J by 4 bases; unmatched bases: 9. Germline V gene lookup returns CDR1 DFQATT and CDR2 SNEGSKA (reference sequence). In DNA, the CDR3 is TGCAGTGCTAGACCCACGGACAGGGGACTATACGAGCAGTACTTC. It specifies CSARPTDRGLYEQYF.

The chain links TRBV4-3 to TRBJ1-6; D not certain. Per germline, CDR1 LGHNA and CDR2 YSLEER. The CDR3 is made up of 16 amino acids. V was pared by 6 bases and J by 12 bases, with 24 bases between. The DNA for the CDR3 is TGCGCCAGCAGTTCAACGATGCGGGGTTCAGTGGTACCCCTCCACTTT. Its translation is CASSSTMRGSVVPLHF.

CDR3: CASSAQVTGQGVNEQFF. The CDR3 nucleotides read TGTGCCAGCAGCGCCCAAGTGACAGGACAGGGGGTAAATGAGCAGTTCTTC. V is TRBV7-9 and J is TRBJ2-1; the match to TRBD1 covers 10 bases. The CDR3 has 17 amino acids. Unmatched junction bases numbered 14, after V lost 5 bases and J lost 7 bases. Germline assignment: CDR1 SEHNR and CDR2 FQNEAQ (reference sequence).

The chain couples TRBV27 to TRBJ2-2; D remains ambiguous. Germline CDR1 and CDR2: MNHEY and SMNVEV (reference sequence). The V gene lost 1 base and the J gene lost 3 bases, with 6 bases spanning the gap. CDR3 length: 14 amino acids. This CDR3 reads CASSLFKDTGELFF. The CDR3 DNA reads as TGTGCCAGCAGTTTATTTAAGGACACCGGGGAGCTGTTTTTT.

V is TRBV28 and J is TRBJ2-7; no firm D call. Trimming pared 6 bases from V and 0 bases from J, leaving 9 bases between. The CDR3 length is 13 residues. The germline V gene has CDR1 MDHEN and CDR2 SYDVKM. The CDR3, as DNA: TGTGCCAGCAGACTCCATACCTCCTACGAGCAGTACTTC. It specifies CASRLHTSYEQYF.

The chain combines TRBV29-1 with TRBJ1-2; D not resolved. The CDR3 extends over 13 amino acids. V lost 2 bases and J 4 bases, leaving 11 bases between the germline ends. Germline CDR1 reads SQVTM; CDR2 reads ANQGSEA. CDR3 coding DNA: TGCAGCGTTGAATTACGCGATGCCTATGGCTACACCTTC. It encodes CSVELRDAYGYTF. Looking up the rest from reference TRBV29-1 and TRBJ1-2 gives the full variable domain: SAVISQKPSRDICQRGTSLTIQCQVDSQVTMMFWYRQQPGQSLTLIATANQGSEATYESGFVIDKFPISRPNLTFSTLTVSNMSPEDSSIYLCSVELRDAYGYTFGSGTRLTVV.

This clonotype was recorded once. J is TRBJ2-1 and V is TRBV10-3; 7 bases line up with TRBD2. From germline, CDR1 is ENHRY and CDR2 SYGVKD. The CDR3 extends over 15 amino acids. Trimming at V came to 0 bases and at J to 7 bases, leaving 6 bases not matched to a gene. The CDR3 region is CAISESGLAANEQFF. CDR3 nucleotide sequence: TGTGCCATCAGTGAGTCCGGCCTAGCGGCTAATGAGCAGTTCTTC.

The chain recombines TRBV29-1 with TRBJ2-3, with D unresolved. Trimming left V 7 bases short and J 2 bases short, with 16 bases between. The germline V gene encodes CDR1 SQVTM and CDR2 ANQGSEA. The CDR3 totals 14 residues. This CDR3 reads CSAWSPGITDTQYF. The DNA for the CDR3 is TGCAGCGCCTGGAGCCCGGGCATCACAGATACGCAGTATTTT.

The chain recombines TRBV25-1 with TRBJ2-5; 8 nucleotides line up with TRBD2. The V gene's germline CDR1 is MGHDK and CDR2 SYGVNS. CDR3 length: 13 amino acids. V gave up 8 bases and J gave up 13 bases; unmatched junction bases: 15. CDR3 in DNA: TGTGCCAGCCTTCGGGGGGGCTTTGGTCCCTGGTACTTC. Protein: CASLRGGFGPWYF. Drawing the rest from reference TRBV25-1 and TRBJ2-5, the complete variable domain is EADIYQTPRYLVIGTGKKITLECSQTMGHDKMYWYQQDPGMELHLIHYSYGVNSTEKGDLSSESTVSRIRTEHFPLTLESARPSHTSQYLCASLRGGFGPWYFGPGTRLLVL.

This clonotype came up a few times. This chain connects TRBV3-1 to TRBJ2-7; 7 bases align to TRBD1. The CDR3 length is 14 residues. The V gene's germline CDR1 is LGHDT and CDR2 YNNKEL (reference sequence). The junction had 6 bases not matched to a gene; V was cut back by 3 bases and J by 4 bases. The CDR3 region has the DNA TGTGCCAGCAGCCAGGACGACAGGGAGTACGAGCAGTACTTC. It translates to CASSQDDREYEQYF.

This chain links TRBV15 with TRBJ2-1; 8 positions agree with TRBD2. This CDR3 is 18 amino acids long. The V gene end was trimmed by 0 bases and the J gene end by 4 bases; junction bases not matched to a gene: 11. Germline CDR1 is LNHNV and CDR2 is YYDKDF (reference sequence). CDR3 in DNA: TGTGCCACCAGCAGAGATGTAAGCGGGAGATCCCCTTACAATGAGCAGTTCTTC. Its translation: CATSRDVSGRSPYNEQFF.

The chain couples TRBV9 to TRBJ2-1; no clear D gene. The CDR3 spans 11 residues. V was shortened by 3 bases and J by 8 bases, with 6 bases between the two germline ends. The germline V gene has CDR1 SGDLS and CDR2 YYNGEE. CDR3 sequence reads: CASSDGYEQFF. The CDR3 DNA reads as TGTGCCAGCAGCGACGGCTATGAGCAGTTCTTC.

This clonotype was picked up one time. The chain joins TRBV28 to TRBJ2-1; D is perhaps TRBD2 (5 bases). Germline loops: CDR1 MDHEN, CDR2 SYDVKM. The CDR3 contains 14 residues. V was pared by 5 bases and J by 6 bases, with 14 bases between. CDR3 in amino acids: CASSGGLLRNEQFF. In DNA form, the CDR3 reads TGTGCCAGCAGTGGAGGTCTACTTCGCAATGAGCAGTTCTTC. Full variable domain (missing parts from reference TRBV28 and TRBJ2-1): DVKVTQSSRYLVKRTGEKVFLECVQDMDHENMFWYRQDPGLGLRLIYFSYDVKMKEKGDIPEGYSVSREKKERFSLILESASTNQTSMYLCASSGGLLRNEQFFGPGTRLTVL.

The V and J genes are TRBV7-3 and TRBJ2-7; D not resolved. The CDR3 extends over 15 amino acids. The germline gives CDR1 SGHTA, CDR2 FQGTGA. The V end was cut by 2 bases, the J end by 3 bases, with 14 bases between. The CDR3 bases are TGTGCCAGCAGCTTATCCCGCGGCCGGATCTACGAGCAGTACTTC. Its protein is CASSLSRGRIYEQYF. The full variable domain, with the rest looked up from reference TRBV7-3 and TRBJ2-7, is GAGVSQTPSNKVTEKGKYVELRCDPISGHTALYWYRQSLGQGPEFLIYFQGTGAADDSGLPNDRFFAVRPEGSVSTLKIQRTERGDSAVYLCASSLSRGRIYEQYFGPGTRLTVT.

This clonotype was observed a handful of times. The chain couples TRBV9 to TRBJ2-5; 7 positions agree with TRBD2. Germline CDR1 is SGDLS and CDR2 is YYNGEE. CDR3 length: 14 amino acids. The ends lost 3 bases at V and 5 bases at J; junction bases unmatched: 7. CDR3: CASSASGAGETQYF. DNA for the CDR3: TGTGCCAGCAGCGCTAGCGGAGCTGGGGAGACCCAGTACTTC.

DNA for the CDR3: TGTGCCAGCAGCCCGGCTATGGGAGCGGGAGGGAGTGAGCAGTTCTTC. Amino acids: CASSPAMGAGGSEQFF. This chain joins TRBV11-3 and TRBJ2-1; 10 bases are a match to TRBD2. Germline CDR1 and CDR2: SGHNT and YENEEA. This CDR3 contains 16 residues. With V trimmed by 5 bases and J by 9 bases, 13 bases remained unmatched.

The chain recombines TRBV3-1 with TRBJ1-2; D may be TRBD1 (6 bases). The CDR3 contains 13 residues. The V and J ends lost 0 bases and 4 bases respectively, with 6 bases between them. The V gene's germline CDR1 is LGHDT and CDR2 YNNKEL (reference sequence). The CDR3 region is CASSQEDSYGYTF. The CDR3 region has the DNA TGTGCCAGCAGCCAAGAGGACAGCTATGGCTACACCTTC.

The chain employs TRBV28 and TRBJ2-1; D gene ambiguous. The CDR3 extends over 11 amino acids. Trimming pared 3 bases from V and 8 bases from J, leaving 5 bases between. Germline V gene sequence: CDR1 MDHEN, CDR2 SYDVKM. The CDR3 nucleotides read TGTGCCAGCAGTTTCAGCGATGAGCAGTTCTTC. Translated: CASSFSDEQFF.

CDR3 in DNA: TGTGCCAGCTCACCACAAATCCCCCAGCTGAAAGAACTGTTTTTT. This sequence encodes CASSPQIPQLKELFF. This sequence joins TRBV18 and TRBJ1-4; D is unresolved. The germline V and J ends were trimmed by 1 base and 12 bases, with 18 bases remaining between them. The CDR3 consists of 15 residues. The germline V gene encodes CDR1 KGHSH and CDR2 LQKENI.

This chain joins TRBV6-2 or TRBV6-3 and TRBJ2-2, with D perhaps matching TRBD1 or TRBD2 (5 bases each). The V end was cut by 5 bases, the J end by 5 bases, with 12 bases between. Germline V gene data show CDR1 as MNHEY and CDR2 as SVGEGT. CDR3 size: 14 residues. CDR3 DNA: TGTGCCAGCAGTACGGGACGCCGAACCGGGGAGCTGTTTTTT. Its translation: CASSTGRRTGELFF.

This clonotype was observed a handful of times. V is TRBV6-2 or TRBV6-3 and J is TRBJ2-3, with D possibly matching TRBD1 (5 bases). Germline loops: CDR1 MNHEY, CDR2 SVGEGT. Trimming cost V 5 bases and J 8 bases, with 8 bases left between them. The CDR3 runs to 11 residues. The CDR3 DNA follows: TGTGCCAGCAGTCCGCAGGGTACGCAGTATTTT. It specifies CASSPQGTQYF.

This chain joins TRBV7-8 and TRBJ2-3; TRBD1 is a possible D gene (5 bases). There are 16 residues in the CDR3. Germline loops: CDR1 SGHVS, CDR2 FQNEAQ. The V end was cut by 5 bases, the J end by 2 bases, with 17 bases between. Here the CDR3 DNA reads TGTGCCAGCAGCGCCTATTTAGGGGAATTCACAGATACGCAGTATTTT. It is translated as CASSAYLGEFTDTQYF.